Below are 7 T cell receptor beta chains sequenced from a single sample in a study of T cells in Graves' hyperthyroidism and ophthalmopathy. RNA transcripts were the template for amplifying TCR beta CDR3 regions. The HTBI primer set served for first-round RT-PCR of the TCR CDR3. Each CDR3 protein is one row after TCRdb ran MiXCR on the multiplex PCR reads. Of roughly 420,000 distinct CDR3 sequences listed, approximately 15% were seen once; the top ten hold 12% to 15%. The sample consisted of blood. These receptors were collected from a woman under 30 with Graves' hyperthyroidism.

The table lists this clonotype with many counts. The V gene is TRBV7-9, the J gene TRBJ2-3, with TRBD2 matching 14 bases. The length of the CDR3 is 18 residues. V was pared by 9 bases and J by 3 bases, with 14 bases of the junction left unmatched. Looked up from germline, CDR1 is SEHNR and CDR2 is FQNEAQ (reference sequence). CDR3 protein: CARTSGTSGSASTDTQYF. CDR3 sequence (DNA): TGTGCCAGGACCTCCGGGACTAGCGGGAGTGCGAGTACAGATACGCAGTATTTT.

This clonotype was seen only a few times. This chain connects TRBV2 to TRBJ2-1; D uncertain. Trimming removed 5 bases from V and 14 bases from J, with 7 bases in between. This CDR3 contains 9 residues. Germline CDR1 SNHLY, CDR2 FYNNEI. The CDR3 region is CASSIAKFF. CDR3 coding DNA: TGTGCCAGCAGTATAGCAAAGTTCTTC. Looking up the rest from reference TRBV2 and TRBJ2-1 gives the full variable domain: EPEVTQTPSHQVTQMGQEVILRCVPISNHLYFYWYRQILGQKVEFLVSFYNNEISEKSEIFDDQFSVERPDGSNFTLKIRSTKLEDSAMYFCASSIAKFFGPGTRLTVL.

This clonotype was observed a few times. The J gene is TRBJ1-6, the V gene TRBV5-6, with 7 bases fitting TRBD1. The J segment lost 7 bases and the V segment lost 0 bases, leaving 10 bases of the junction unmatched. CDR3 length equals 17 residues. Germline V gene lookup returns CDR1 SGHDT and CDR2 YYEEEE. The CDR3: CASSLERRGGANSPLHF. The CDR3 bases are TGTGCCAGCAGCTTGGAAAGGCGAGGGGGCGCAAATTCACCCCTCCACTTT.

The chain has TRBV19 and TRBJ2-2; 13 bases are a match to TRBD2. Germline CDR1 and CDR2: LNHDA and SQIVND (reference sequence). The CDR3 totals 16 residues. J was trimmed by 6 bases and V by 6 bases; bases with no gene match: 7. CDR3 region: CASRTWGLAGPGELFF. The CDR3 DNA reads TGTGCCAGTAGGACATGGGGACTAGCGGGACCCGGGGAGCTGTTTTTT.

This clonotype came up many times. The chain has TRBV20-1 and TRBJ2-3; 9 nucleotides agree with TRBD2. CDR3 length: 14 amino acids. Trimming took 0 bases from V and 6 from J; bases not matched to a gene: 4. From germline, CDR1 is DFQATT and CDR2 SNEGSKA (reference sequence). The CDR3 protein is CSARDELAGDTQYF. As DNA, the CDR3 is TGCAGTGCTAGAGATGAGCTAGCGGGGGATACGCAGTATTTT.

This clonotype was seen many times. The CDR3 DNA reads TGTGCCAGCAGCGGTCTCGGGGGCGGAGAGACCCAGTACTTC. Encoded protein: CASSGLGGGETQYF. The V gene is TRBV7-2, the J gene TRBJ2-5; D is tentatively TRBD1 or TRBD2 (6 bases each). Trimming shortened V by 5 bases and J by 4 bases, and 14 bases separated the two germline ends. Germline V lookup: CDR1 SGHTA, CDR2 FQGNSA. The CDR3 spans 14 residues.

This clonotype was counted at least ten times. The rearrangement uses TRBV11-3 and TRBJ2-1; TRBD2 agrees at 8 bases. This CDR3 spans 15 amino acids. V lost 0 bases, J lost 6 bases, and 4 bases stayed unmatched. Germline lookup yields CDR1 SGHNT and CDR2 YENEEA. CDR3 bases: TGTGCCAGCAGCTTAGAGGCGGGAGGCTTCAATGAGCAGTTCTTC. This translates into CASSLEAGGFNEQFF.